This TCR beta chain is from a study of T cells of healthy individuals. TCRdb passed the 5' RACE reads through MiXCR, listing each CDR3 protein once. This table has some 100,000 distinct CDR3 sequences, roughly 18% appearing once. CDR3 length: 15 residues. The germline CDR1 and CDR2 sequences are MDHEN and SYDVKM. Between the trimmed V and J ends, which lost 6 bases and 0 bases, there was a span of 14 bases. V is TRBV28 and J is TRBJ1-1, with D perhaps matching TRBD1 (5 bases). The receptor was isolated from a human donor in good health. CDR3 in DNA: TGTGCCAGCAGGTGGGGGAACTCAATGAACACTGAAGCTTTCTTT. Protein: CASRWGNSMNTEAFF.